Listed below are T cell receptor beta chains from one sample, sequenced in a study of early T cells in non-severe SARS-CoV-2 infection. TCRdb called the 5' RACE reads again in MiXCR, with one record for every CDR3 protein. The sample lists about 26,000 distinct CDR3 sequences; roughly 4.2% were seen once. Sample: whole blood. The origin of the receptors is an adult who was a healthcare worker with PCR-confirmed SARS-CoV-2 infection or an uninfected control (not recorded which). The CDR3 runs from the conserved cysteine through the conserved F or W. A D gene is named only where the DNA matches it firmly. Not every row has a clone size; where given, it reads once, few, many or a size class.

j_call clone_size v_call d_call cdr3_nt cdr3_aa
TRBJ1-1 many TRBV7-2 NA TGTGCCAGCAGCTTAGCATTATATCAGTCAAACACTGAAGCTTTCTTT CASSLALYQSNTEAFF
TRBJ2-7 NA TRBV7-2 NA TGTGCCAGCAGCACCGGGACGGAGCCCTACGAGCAGTACTTC CASSTGTEPYEQYF
TRBJ1-5 many TRBV6-6 TRBD1 TGTGCCAGCAGTAACACCGGGACAGGGGGCAATCAGCCCCAGCATTTT CASSNTGTGGNQPQHF
TRBJ2-3 many TRBV29-1 NA TGCAGCGTTGAAACAGGCCTGGGTACGCAGTATTTT CSVETGLGTQYF
TRBJ1-1 many TRBV11-2 NA TGTGCCAGCAGCCGGCGACAGGTGAACACTGAAGCTTTCTTT CASSRRQVNTEAFF
TRBJ1-1 many TRBV6-5 TRBD1 TGTGCCAGCAGCCCCATGGACAGGGGCCAGAACACTGAAGCTTTCTTT CASSPMDRGQNTEAFF
TRBJ2-7 many TRBV4-3 TRBD1 TGCGCCAGCAGCCACTCGACAGGGACCGACTACGAGCAGTACTTC CASSHSTGTDYEQYF
TRBJ2-7 many TRBV21-1 NA TGTGCCAGCAAAAAGGCGGGCCACTACGAGCAGTACTTC CASKKAGHYEQYF
TRBJ2-1 NA TRBV12-3/TRBV12-4 TRBD2 TGTGCCAGCAGTTTAAGGACTAGCGGCACCTACAATGAGCAGTTCTTC CASSLRTSGTYNEQFF
TRBJ2-7 many TRBV12-3/TRBV12-4 NA TGTGCCAGCAGTTTTGGGTTCAGCACGGCCTACGAGCAGTACTTC CASSFGFSTAYEQYF
TRBJ2-2 many TRBV9 TRBD1 TGTGCCAGCAGCGTAGCCCACGGGACAGGGACCGGGGAGCTGTTTTTT CASSVAHGTGTGELFF